This T cell receptor (beta chain) was identified during a study of CD8+ T cells in alopecia areata. The overall study: The SALT score measured affected scalp surface percentage in treated patients.

The treatment is: oral pan-JAK inhibitor, 5-10 mg twice daily. Trimming took off 4 bases at V and 10 bases at J, with 10 bases between the two ends. The CDR3 runs to 11 residues. Germline V lookup: CDR1 SNHLY, CDR2 FYNNEI. Sequencing used cDNA as its template, made by extracting RNA and reverse transcribing it. TCRdb's table, derived via immunoSEQ multiplex PCR, lists solely in-frame clones and lacks some. The sample records more than 200,000 clones, 40% to 55% being singletons. The sequence came from a human donor with alopecia areata. Sequencing was performed on CD4+ T cells sorted from blood, taken between weeks 36 and 40, from a patient treated with tofacitinib. J is TRBJ1-2 and V is TRBV2; D perhaps matches TRBD1 (5 bases). For the CDR3, the DNA is TGTGCCAGCAGTGGCCAGGGTCTCTACACCTTC. As protein: CASSGQGLYTF.